The T cell receptor (beta chain) described here comes from a study of blood T cells in healthy people across ages. Notes on the study in general: Fewer expanded clones and more diversity marked long-lived versus aged donors.

About this clonotype itself: Its target is not known.

A sample-barcoded 5' primer and a J-beta primer mix were used in a second PCR of roughly 6 to 11 cycles. TCRdb independently ran MiXCR on the 5' RACE reads; one entry per CDR3 protein. This table holds 2 million or so distinct CDR3 sequences, around half found once. The sequenced material came from blood. This clonotype was sampled from a woman between 35 and 50 years old in good health.

CDR3 DNA: TGTGCCAGCCGACCTGATTTGGATCCGTGGACCCAGTACTTC. This sequence encodes CASRPDLDPWTQYF. The rearrangement joins TRBV25-1 to TRBJ2-5, with D hard to call. The germline V and J ends were trimmed by 8 bases and 7 bases, with 20 bases remaining between them. The germline V gene encodes CDR1 MGHDK and CDR2 SYGVNS. This CDR3 has 14 amino acids. Full variable domain (missing parts from reference TRBV25-1 and TRBJ2-5): EADIYQTPRYLVIGTGKKITLECSQTMGHDKMYWYQQDPGMELHLIHYSYGVNSTEKGDLSSESTVSRIRTEHFPLTLESARPSHTSQYLCASRPDLDPWTQYFGPGTRLLVL.